This T cell receptor (beta chain) appears in the sequencing data of a study of blood T cell repertoires in COVID-19. The germline V gene has CDR1 LNHDA and CDR2 SQIVND (reference sequence). V trimming: 6 bases; J trimming: 9 bases; junction bases outside the gene matches: 0. This CDR3 has 12 amino acids. Original analysis: Using reference gene primer amplification, nucleated cell counts were estimated. Sequencing used immunoSEQ multiplex PCR; TCRdb keeps in-frame clones, though not all of them. D and trimming come from the DNA, and the V and J calls and clone size come from that table. This sample carries about 90,000 clones, approximately 80% of them seen once, and the ten largest clones take 3% to 4%. This clone was seen more than once but under ten times.

The rearrangement uses TRBV19 and TRBJ1-6; 9 bases fit TRBD1. Sequenced material: peripheral blood. This TCR came from a man aged 50 or older with acute or convalescent COVID-19. CDR3 sequence reads: CASRTGGSPLHF. CDR3 in DNA: TGTGCCAGTAGGACAGGGGGTTCACCCCTCCACTTT. The full variable domain, with the rest looked up from reference TRBV19 and TRBJ1-6, is DGGITQSPKYLFRKEGQNVTLSCEQNLNHDAMYWYRQDPGQGLRLIYYSQIVNDFQKGDIAEGYSVSREKKESFPLTVTSAQKNPTAFYLCASRTGGSPLHFGNGTRLTVT.